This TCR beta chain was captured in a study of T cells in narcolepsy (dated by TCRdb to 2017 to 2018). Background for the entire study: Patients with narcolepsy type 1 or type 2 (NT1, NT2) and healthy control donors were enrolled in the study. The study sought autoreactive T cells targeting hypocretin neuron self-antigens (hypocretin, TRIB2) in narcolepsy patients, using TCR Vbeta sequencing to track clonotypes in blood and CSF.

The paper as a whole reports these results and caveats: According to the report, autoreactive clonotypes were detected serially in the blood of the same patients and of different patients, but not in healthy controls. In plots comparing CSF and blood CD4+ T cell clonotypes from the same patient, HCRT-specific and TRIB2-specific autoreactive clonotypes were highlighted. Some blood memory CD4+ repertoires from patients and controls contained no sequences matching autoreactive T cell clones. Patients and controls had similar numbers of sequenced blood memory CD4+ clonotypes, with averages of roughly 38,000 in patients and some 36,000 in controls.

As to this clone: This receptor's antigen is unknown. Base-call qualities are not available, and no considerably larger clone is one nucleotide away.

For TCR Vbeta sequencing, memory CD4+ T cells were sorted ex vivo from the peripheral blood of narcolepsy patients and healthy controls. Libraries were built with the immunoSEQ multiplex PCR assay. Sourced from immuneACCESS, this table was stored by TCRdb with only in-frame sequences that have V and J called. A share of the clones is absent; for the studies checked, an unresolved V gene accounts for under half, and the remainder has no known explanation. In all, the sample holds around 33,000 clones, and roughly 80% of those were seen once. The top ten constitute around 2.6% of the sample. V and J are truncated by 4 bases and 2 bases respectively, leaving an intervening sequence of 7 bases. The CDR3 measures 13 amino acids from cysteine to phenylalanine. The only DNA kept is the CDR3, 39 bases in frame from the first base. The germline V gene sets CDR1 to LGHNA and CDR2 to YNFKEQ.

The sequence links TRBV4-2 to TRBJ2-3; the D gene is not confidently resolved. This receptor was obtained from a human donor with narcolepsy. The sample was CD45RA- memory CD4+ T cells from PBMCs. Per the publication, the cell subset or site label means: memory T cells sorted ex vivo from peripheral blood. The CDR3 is CASSRDTTDTQYF. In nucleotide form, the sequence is TGTGCCAGCAGCCGAGACACCACAGATACGCAGTATTTT.